This T cell receptor (beta chain) was captured by sequencing in a study of cytomegalovirus exposure and HLA in healthy donors. Findings and caveats of the study: Donors were assumed by presence/absence analyses to have roughly uniform sequencing depth. Certain sequence variants were highly shared and formed a cluster, and this cluster was likely a sequencing artifact.

Germline assignment: CDR1 LNHDA and CDR2 SQIVND (reference sequence). The V end lost 6 bases, the J end lost 8 bases, and 20 bases lay between the germline ends. This CDR3 has 15 amino acids. Donors were ostensibly healthy at sampling, although undocumented immune exposures were probable. This PCR relied on a set of 60 Vbeta primers and 13 Jbeta primers. The table came from immunoSEQ multiplex PCR; TCRdb's copy has only in-frame clones and leaves some out. The sample includes around 130,000 clones, 60% to 85% of them seen just once. Details on this clone: Its antigen is not identified.

Sequenced material: PBMCs. This TCR derives from a man in his thirties or forties in good health and CMV-seronegative. The rearrangement joins TRBV19 to TRBJ1-5; D might be TRBD1 (5 bases). CDR3: CASRSWGGFAEPQHF. The CDR3 nucleotides are TGTGCCAGTAGGAGCTGGGGGGGATTCGCGGAGCCCCAGCATTTT.